A selection of T cell receptor beta chains follows, all from one sample in a study of blood T cell repertoires in COVID-19. Produced via immunoSEQ multiplex PCR; TCRdb's table is partial and in-frame only. The sample lists 150,000 to 200,000 clones, just under 85% seen once, with 20% to 25% in the top ten. Material: peripheral blood. These receptors were collected from an elderly woman with acute or convalescent COVID-19. The CDR3 runs from the conserved cysteine through the conserved F or W. A D gene is named only where the DNA matches it firmly. Clone size is shown for a subset of rows, as once, few, many or a class of expanded clone.

size: few; D: TRBD1; V: TRBV7-8; J: TRBJ1-2; CDR3: CASSLVVGQGTYGYTF; DNA: TGTGCCAGCAGCTTGGTGGTGGGACAGGGGACCTATGGCTACACCTTC
size: NA; D: TRBD1; V: TRBV19; J: TRBJ2-3; CDR3: CASRDRGKTDTQYF; DNA: TGTGCCAGTAGGGACAGGGGTAAAACAGATACGCAGTATTTT
size: NA; D: TRBD1; V: TRBV29-1; J: TRBJ1-2; CDR3: CSVERTGQGYTF; DNA: TGCAGCGTTGAAAGGACAGGGCAGGGCTACACCTTC
size: NA; D: NA; V: TRBV7-2; J: TRBJ1-1; CDR3: CASSLSGMNTEAFF; DNA: TGTGCCAGCAGCTTATCGGGAATGAACACTGAAGCTTTCTTT
size: few; D: NA; V: TRBV9; J: TRBJ1-1; CDR3: CASSPTRGLNTEAFF; DNA: TGTGCCAGCAGCCCTACGCGGGGGTTGAACACTGAAGCTTTCTTT
size: NA; D: NA; V: TRBV6-1; J: TRBJ1-2; CDR3: CASSSPGTGYTF; DNA: TGTGCCAGCAGTTCCCCAGGAACTGGCTACACCTTC
size: NA; D: NA; V: TRBV18; J: TRBJ1-6; CDR3: CASSPPPGYNSPLHF; DNA: TGTGCCAGCTCACCACCGCCAGGGTATAATTCACCCCTCCACTTT
size: NA; D: NA; V: TRBV20-1; J: TRBJ2-7; CDR3: CSAADTYEQYF; DNA: TGCAGTGCTGCTGACACCTACGAGCAGTACTTC
size: NA; D: TRBD2; V: TRBV29-1; J: TRBJ2-1; CDR3: CSVEDLQGGRLYNEQFF; DNA: TGCAGCGTTGAAGATCTTCAGGGCGGGAGGCTATACAATGAGCAGTTCTTC
size: few; D: TRBD2; V: TRBV5-1; J: TRBJ2-2; CDR3: CASRPPLLERENTGELFF; DNA: TGCGCCAGCAGGCCTCCTCTACTTGAGCGGGAGAACACCGGGGAGCTGTTTTTT
size: NA; D: NA; V: TRBV12-5; J: TRBJ2-1; CDR3: CASGLAPDEQFF; DNA: TGTGCTAGTGGTTTGGCCCCTGATGAGCAGTTCTTC
size: NA; D: NA; V: TRBV24-1; J: TRBJ1-1; CDR3: CATSDGVEAFF; DNA: TGTGCCACCAGTGACGGGGTTGAAGCTTTCTTT
size: NA; D: TRBD1; V: TRBV12-5; J: TRBJ2-7; CDR3: CASGLSPGQGGRYEQYF; DNA: TGTGCTAGTGGTTTGTCACCTGGACAGGGGGGACGCTACGAGCAGTACTTC
size: NA; D: TRBD1; V: TRBV20-1; J: TRBJ2-5; CDR3: CSASRQGAPTQYF; DNA: TGCAGTGCTAGTAGACAGGGGGCGCCTACCCAGTACTTC
size: NA; D: TRBD2; V: TRBV19; J: TRBJ2-1; CDR3: CASSITTSGRYNEQFF; DNA: TGTGCCAGTAGTATAACGACTAGCGGGAGATACAATGAGCAGTTCTTC
size: NA; D: NA; V: TRBV5-1; J: TRBJ1-2; CDR3: CASSLWEPNYGYTF; DNA: TGCGCCAGCAGCTTGTGGGAGCCTAACTATGGCTACACCTTC
size: NA; D: TRBD1; V: TRBV4-1; J: TRBJ1-2; CDR3: CASSLSGGGNGYTF; DNA: TGCGCCAGCAGCCTTTCAGGGGGCGGGAATGGCTACACCTTC
size: NA; D: NA; V: TRBV29-1; J: TRBJ2-2; CDR3: CSTHDRLNTGELFF; DNA: TGCAGCACACATGACAGGTTAAACACCGGGGAGCTGTTTTTT
size: NA; D: TRBD1; V: TRBV7-2; J: TRBJ1-3; CDR3: CASSPQQGVHSGNTIYF; DNA: TGTGCCAGCAGCCCTCAACAGGGGGTGCACTCTGGAAACACCATATATTTT
size: NA; D: NA; V: TRBV10-3; J: TRBJ1-3; CDR3: CAISVRTSTGNTIYF; DNA: TGTGCCATCAGTGTTCGAACCTCTACTGGAAACACCATATATTTT
size: NA; D: NA; V: TRBV6-2/TRBV6-3; J: TRBJ1-2; CDR3: CASSLTLQDRNGYTF; DNA: TGTGCCAGCAGTTTGACACTTCAAGATCGGAATGGCTACACCTTC
size: NA; D: NA; V: TRBV6-2/TRBV6-3; J: TRBJ2-3; CDR3: CASSYSPGHTDTQYF; DNA: TGTGCCAGCAGTTACTCGCCAGGCCACACAGATACGCAGTATTTT
size: NA; D: NA; V: TRBV4-1; J: TRBJ1-1; CDR3: CASSQGVRGTEAFF; DNA: TGCGCCAGCAGCCAAGGAGTCAGGGGAACTGAAGCTTTCTTT
size: NA; D: NA; V: TRBV29-1; J: TRBJ2-3; CDR3: CSLTRGDTQYF; DNA: TGCAGCCTCACCCGAGGAGATACGCAGTATTTT
size: once; D: NA; V: TRBV5-5; J: TRBJ1-1; CDR3: CASSLQGNTEAFF; DNA: TGTGCCAGCAGCTTGCAGGGGAACACTGAAGCTTTCTTT
size: few; D: TRBD1; V: TRBV25-1; J: TRBJ2-7; CDR3: CASRSTGDEQYF; DNA: TGTGCCAGCAGGTCAACAGGGGACGAGCAGTACTTC
size: NA; D: NA; V: TRBV19; J: TRBJ1-5; CDR3: CASSIGQSSNQPQHF; DNA: TGTGCCAGTAGTATCGGACAGTCAAGCAATCAGCCCCAGCATTTT
size: NA; D: TRBD2; V: TRBV27; J: TRBJ2-5; CDR3: CAKHPLEREGPRETQYF; DNA: TGTGCCAAACACCCCCTAGAGCGGGAGGGCCCTCGAGAGACCCAGTACTTC
size: NA; D: NA; V: TRBV4-3; J: TRBJ1-1; CDR3: CASSQGGELVEAFF; DNA: TGCGCCAGCAGCCAAGGGGGGGAGCTTGTTGAAGCTTTCTTT
size: NA; D: NA; V: TRBV30; J: TRBJ2-1; CDR3: CAWNQGHAGEQFF; DNA: TGTGCCTGGAATCAGGGCCACGCGGGAGAGCAGTTCTTC
size: once; D: TRBD1; V: TRBV5-1; J: TRBJ1-2; CDR3: CASSSEGAVYGYTF; DNA: TGCGCCAGCAGCTCGGAGGGGGCCGTCTATGGCTACACCTTC
size: NA; D: NA; V: TRBV9; J: TRBJ1-2; CDR3: CASTPSRAPNYGYTF; DNA: TGTGCCAGCACCCCTTCCCGAGCTCCTAACTATGGCTACACCTTC
size: NA; D: TRBD2; V: TRBV4-2; J: TRBJ2-1; CDR3: CASSQQLAGGGNEQFF; DNA: TGTGCCAGCAGCCAACAACTAGCGGGAGGGGGCAATGAGCAGTTCTTC